This section outlines one TCR beta chain sequence together with its context. Trimming removed 4 bases from V and 8 bases from J; junction bases left unmatched: 6. CDR3 length: 14 amino acids. In germline, CDR1 is MDHEN, CDR2 SYDVKM. The data stem from a study of blood T cell repertoires in COVID-19. The overall study: The United States, Italy and Spain were the sources of the acute and convalescent COVID-19 samples. Sources were T cells, B-cell-depleted T cells, or PBMCs; the material itself was cDNA or gDNA.

Per the study methods: Amplification from reference gene primers served as the basis for estimated nucleated cell counts. Profiled with immunoSEQ multiplex PCR; TCRdb holds only in-frame clones, not every one. That table furnishes V, J and clone size, whereas the DNA furnished D and trimming. This table holds about 170,000 clones, 88% found once. The material sequenced was peripheral blood. This receptor was identified in a man aged 45-65 years who had recovered from COVID-19. The chain joins TRBV28 to TRBJ1-4, with 8 bases identical to TRBD1. CDR3 DNA sequence: TGTGCCAGCAGTTCCTACAGGGGGGGCGAAAAACTGTTTTTT. As protein: CASSSYRGGEKLFF.